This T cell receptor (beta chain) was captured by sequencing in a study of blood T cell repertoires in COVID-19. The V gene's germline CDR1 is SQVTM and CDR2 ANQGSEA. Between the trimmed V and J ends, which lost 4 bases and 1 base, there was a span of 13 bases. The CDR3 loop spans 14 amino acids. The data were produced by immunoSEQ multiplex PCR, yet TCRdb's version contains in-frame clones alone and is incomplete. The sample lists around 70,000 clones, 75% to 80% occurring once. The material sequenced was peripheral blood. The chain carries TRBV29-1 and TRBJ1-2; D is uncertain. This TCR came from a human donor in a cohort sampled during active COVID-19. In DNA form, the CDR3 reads TGCAGCGTTGTGGCAGGCACCTTTAACTATGGCTACACCTTC. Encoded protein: CSVVAGTFNYGYTF.